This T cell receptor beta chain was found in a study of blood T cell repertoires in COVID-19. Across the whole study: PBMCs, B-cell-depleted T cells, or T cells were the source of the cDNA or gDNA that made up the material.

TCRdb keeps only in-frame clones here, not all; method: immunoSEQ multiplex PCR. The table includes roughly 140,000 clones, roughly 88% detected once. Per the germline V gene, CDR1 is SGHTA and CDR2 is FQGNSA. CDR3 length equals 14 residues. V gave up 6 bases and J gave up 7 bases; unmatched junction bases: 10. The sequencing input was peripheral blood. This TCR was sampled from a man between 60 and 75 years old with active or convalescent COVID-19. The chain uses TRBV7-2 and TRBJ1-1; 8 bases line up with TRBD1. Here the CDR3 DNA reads TGTGCCAGCAGAAAGGACAGGGATTACGGTGAAGCTTTCTTT. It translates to CASRKDRDYGEAFF.